Listed below are T cell receptor beta chains from one sample, sequenced in a study of blood T cells in healthy people across ages. TCRdb called the 5' RACE reads again in MiXCR, with one record for every CDR3 protein. The table shows 1.5 million to 2 million distinct CDR3 sequences, with just under 50% occurring only once. Sequencing used blood. These receptors all stem from a woman aged 40 to 50 in good health. The CDR3 runs from the conserved cysteine through the conserved F or W. D genes are given only for firm matches. Rows give clone size only sometimes, using once, few, many, or a class for an expanded clone.

cdr3_aa	cdr3_nt	v_call	j_call	d_call	clone_size
CASSYGPPGWNQPQHF	TGTGCCAGCAGTTACGGCCCGCCAGGGTGGAATCAGCCCCAGCATTTT	TRBV6-5	TRBJ1-5	NA	NA
CATLGLAGGQPDTQYF	TGTGCCACCCTCGGACTAGCGGGGGGGCAGCCAGATACGCAGTATTTT	TRBV27	TRBJ2-3	TRBD2	NA
CASSPYVSSEKLFF	TGTGCCAGCAGCCCCTATGTTTCGAGTGAAAAACTGTTTTTT	TRBV7-2	TRBJ1-4	NA	few
CSANSPSEQYF	TGCAGTGCTAATTCCCCCTCCGAGCAGTACTTC	TRBV20-1	TRBJ2-7	NA	few
CASSSYRANYGYTF	TGTGCCAGCAGCTCCTACAGGGCTAACTATGGCTACACCTTC	TRBV7-2	TRBJ1-2	NA	few
CAIQRGFQETQYF	TGTGCCATCCAGCGGGGATTCCAAGAGACCCAGTACTTC	TRBV28	TRBJ2-5	TRBD2	NA
CASQPQPLPGGELFF	TGTGCCTCTCAGCCCCAGCCCCTACCGGGCGGGGAGCTGTTTTTT	TRBV7-2	TRBJ2-2	NA	NA
CASSGGQGEETQYF	TGTGCCAGCAGTGGAGGACAGGGGGAAGAGACCCAGTACTTC	TRBV2	TRBJ2-5	TRBD1	few
CASSTQTGGYYEQYF	TGTGCCAGCAGTACCCAGACAGGGGGTTACTACGAGCAGTACTTC	TRBV6-2/TRBV6-3	TRBJ2-7	TRBD1	NA
CAISSLGEKQPQHF	TGTGCCATCAGCAGTCTCGGGGAAAAACAGCCCCAGCATTTT	TRBV10-3	TRBJ1-5	NA	NA
CASSVAASGGHNEQFF	TGTGCCAGCAGCGTAGCTGCTAGCGGGGGCCACAATGAGCAGTTCTTC	TRBV9	TRBJ2-1	TRBD2	NA
CASSLYTGGQGETRYF	TGCGCCAGCAGCCTCTATACGGGGGGGCAGGGAGAGACCCGGTACTTC	TRBV4-1	TRBJ2-5	TRBD2	NA
CASSVTGHEKLFF	TGCGCCAGCAGCGTAACAGGGCATGAAAAACTGTTTTTT	TRBV5-1	TRBJ1-4	NA	NA
CASSQDPRGTNEKLFF	TGCGCCAGCAGCCAAGACCCTCGGGGAACTAATGAAAAACTGTTTTTT	TRBV4-3	TRBJ1-4	NA	NA
CASTIRGASYNEQFF	TGTGCCAGCACCATCCGGGGGGCCTCCTACAATGAGCAGTTCTTC	TRBV6-2/TRBV6-3	TRBJ2-1	NA	NA
CASSDFTDTQYF	TGTGCCAGCAGTGACTTCACAGATACGCAGTATTTT	TRBV25-1	TRBJ2-3	NA	many